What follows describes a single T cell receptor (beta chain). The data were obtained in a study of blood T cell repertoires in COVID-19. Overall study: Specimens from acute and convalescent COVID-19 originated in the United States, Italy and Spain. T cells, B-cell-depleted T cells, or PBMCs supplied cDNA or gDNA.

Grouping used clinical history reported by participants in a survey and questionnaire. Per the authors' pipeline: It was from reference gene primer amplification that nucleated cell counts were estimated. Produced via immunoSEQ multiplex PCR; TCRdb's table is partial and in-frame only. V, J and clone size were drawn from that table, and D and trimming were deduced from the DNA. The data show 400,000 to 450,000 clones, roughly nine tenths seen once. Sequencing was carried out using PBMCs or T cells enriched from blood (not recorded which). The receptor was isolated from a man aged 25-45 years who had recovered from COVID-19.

The CDR3 protein is CASSQGADTQYF. The CDR3 DNA reads TGTGCCAGCAGCCAGGGGGCAGATACGCAGTATTTT. The rearrangement uses TRBV7-3 and TRBJ2-3; TRBD1 matches at 7 bases. The germline V gene has CDR1 SGHTA and CDR2 FQGTGA. The CDR3 extends over 12 amino acids. Trimming took 5 bases from V and 4 from J; bases not matched to a gene: 0. The variable domain in full, completed from reference TRBV7-3 and TRBJ2-3, reads GAGVSQTPSNKVTEKGKYVELRCDPISGHTALYWYRQSLGQGPEFLIYFQGTGAADDSGLPNDRFFAVRPEGSVSTLKIQRTERGDSAVYLCASSQGADTQYFGPGTRLTVL.